This T cell receptor (beta chain) was profiled in a study of blood T cell repertoires in COVID-19 (dated by TCRdb to about 2020). Turning to the overall study: Collaborator samples came from the United States, Italy and Spain and covered acute and convalescent phases of COVID-19. The material from the prospective study consisted of cDNA or gDNA derived from T cells, B-cell-depleted T cells, or PBMCs. Deeply sampled blood TCRbeta repertoires from subjects exposed to, actively infected with, or recovered from COVID-19 were included in the dataset. A freely available public database, intended as a resource for researchers studying the immune response to SARS-CoV-2, is where the repertoires were released. Samples were obtained from the ongoing ImmuneRACE study (first 160 participants) and from 1,254 subjects provided by 6 global collaborators. Sample metadata almost always included a de-identified subject ID, COVID-19 status, age in years and sex. Where available, HLA class I and class II types were taken from metadata supplied by the sample provider and were not determined by assay-based typing. The full study reports these points: The quantity of clinical and demographic metadata differed by source and by participant and was supplied without curation.

As to this clone: Its antigen remains undetermined. Base qualities are missing; no much larger clone stands one base away.

TCRbeta CDR3 regions were amplified from genomic DNA using the immunoSEQ Assay, a bias-controlled multiplex PCR. The source study handled its data this way. Nucleated cell counts per sample were estimated from amplification of reference gene primers within the assay. To quantify the absolute abundance of each unique TCRbeta CDR3 rearrangement, sequence reads were collapsed and filtered. For each sample, productive Simpson clonality was calculated as the square root of Simpson's diversity index over productive rearrangements. TCRdb took this table from immuneACCESS and kept in-frame rearrangements with V and J called. Such tables lack part of the clones; where checked against another copy, unresolved V genes explain under half of the gap, and the rest is unexplained. V, J and clone size reflect that table, while D and trimming were determined from the DNA. This sample gives 310,000 or so clones in total; 85% to 90% of them show up just once. The ten top clones hold less than 11% of the sample.

The germline V gene supplies CDR1 SGHDT and CDR2 YYEEEE. The CDR3 sequence holds 16 residues, the cysteine and phenylalanine included. The read is trimmed to its CDR3 DNA, 48 bases read in frame from base 1. Trimming at the junction amounts to 1 base on V and 1 base on J, and the germline ends lie 12 bases apart. In the prospective study, participants were roughly 18 to 100 years old, resided in about two dozen geographic areas of the United States, and were enrolled through a virtual design. To assign participants to cohorts, the prospective study relied on clinical history that participants themselves reported in a screening survey and a study questionnaire. For ImmuneRACE Cohort 3, a participant was defined as recovered based on two consecutive negative NP/OP PCR tests, clearance by a healthcare professional, or resolution of symptoms. Mobile phlebotomists in the prospective study collected whole blood, serum and a nasopharyngeal or oropharyngeal swab from every participant. Over an approximately 2-month period, participants in the prospective study had the option of providing additional blood draws and questionnaires. Before DNA extraction, blood samples from the prospective study were shipped at room temperature or frozen.

The TCR was taken from a woman younger than 35 who had recovered from COVID-19. In this chain, TRBV5-6 is recombined with TRBJ1-5, with an unclear D gene assignment. Sequences were obtained from PBMCs or T cells enriched from blood (not recorded which). The sequenced DNA is TGTGCCAGCAGCTTGAGTGAAGGGAGAAGCAATCAGCCCCAGCATTTT. The resulting protein is CASSLSEGRSNQPQHF.